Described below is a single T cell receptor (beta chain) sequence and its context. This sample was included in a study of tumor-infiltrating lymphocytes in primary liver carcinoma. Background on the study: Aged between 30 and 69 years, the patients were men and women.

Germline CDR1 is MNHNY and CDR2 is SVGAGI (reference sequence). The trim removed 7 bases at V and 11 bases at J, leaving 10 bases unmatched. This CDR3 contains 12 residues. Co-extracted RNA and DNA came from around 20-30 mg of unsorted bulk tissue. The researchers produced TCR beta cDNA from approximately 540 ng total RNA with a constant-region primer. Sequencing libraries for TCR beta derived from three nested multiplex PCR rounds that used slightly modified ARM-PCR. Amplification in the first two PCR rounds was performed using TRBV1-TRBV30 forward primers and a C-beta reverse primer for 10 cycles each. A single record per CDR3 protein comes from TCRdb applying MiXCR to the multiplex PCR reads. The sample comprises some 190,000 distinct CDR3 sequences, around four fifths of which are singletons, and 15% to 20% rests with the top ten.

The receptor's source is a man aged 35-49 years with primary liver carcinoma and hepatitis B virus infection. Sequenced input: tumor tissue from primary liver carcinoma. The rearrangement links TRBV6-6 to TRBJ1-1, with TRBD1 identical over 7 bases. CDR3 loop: CASTGGTTYAFF. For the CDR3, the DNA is TGTGCCAGCACAGGGGGGACTACTTATGCTTTCTTT.